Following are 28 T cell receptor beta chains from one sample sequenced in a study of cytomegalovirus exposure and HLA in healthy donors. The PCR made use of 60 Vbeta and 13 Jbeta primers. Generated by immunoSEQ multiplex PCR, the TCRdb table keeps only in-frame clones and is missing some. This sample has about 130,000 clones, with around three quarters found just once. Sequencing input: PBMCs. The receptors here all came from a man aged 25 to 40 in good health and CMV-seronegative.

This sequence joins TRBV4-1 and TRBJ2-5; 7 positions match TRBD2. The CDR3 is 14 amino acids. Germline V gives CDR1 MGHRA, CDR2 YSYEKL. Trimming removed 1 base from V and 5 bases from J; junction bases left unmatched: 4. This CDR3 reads CASSQVSGEETQYF. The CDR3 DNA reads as TGCGCCAGCAGCCAAGTCAGCGGGGAGGAGACCCAGTACTTC.

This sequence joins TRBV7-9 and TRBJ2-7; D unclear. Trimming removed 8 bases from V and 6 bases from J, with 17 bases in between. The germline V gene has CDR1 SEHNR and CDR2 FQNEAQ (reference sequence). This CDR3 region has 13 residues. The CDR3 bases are TGTGCCAGCGGGCGACCAGCCGACCGCGAGCAGTACTTC. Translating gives CASGRPADREQYF.

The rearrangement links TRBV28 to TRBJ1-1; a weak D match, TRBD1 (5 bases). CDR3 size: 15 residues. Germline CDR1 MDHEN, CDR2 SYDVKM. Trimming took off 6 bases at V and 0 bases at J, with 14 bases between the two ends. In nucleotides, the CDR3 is TGTGCCAGCAGCCCAAGGGGTCGGATGAACACTGAAGCTTTCTTT. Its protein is CASSPRGRMNTEAFF.

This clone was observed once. CDR3 sequence (DNA): TGTGCCAGCAGCCCGCGGGCCCCCTCCTACGAGCAGTACTTC. Protein sequence: CASSPRAPSYEQYF. This chain links TRBV9 with TRBJ2-5; the D gene is possibly TRBD2 (5 bases). The DNA matches TRBJ2-7 better at its end, which makes the J call doubtful. The CDR3 sequence is 14 residues long. Germline CDR1 reads SGDLS; CDR2 reads YYNGEE.

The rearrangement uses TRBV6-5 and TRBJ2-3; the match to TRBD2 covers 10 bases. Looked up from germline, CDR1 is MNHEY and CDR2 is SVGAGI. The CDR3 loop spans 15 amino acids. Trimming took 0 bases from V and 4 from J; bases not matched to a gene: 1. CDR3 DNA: TGTGCCAGCAGTTACTCAGCGGGAGGGCCAGATACGCAGTATTTT. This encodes CASSYSAGGPDTQYF.

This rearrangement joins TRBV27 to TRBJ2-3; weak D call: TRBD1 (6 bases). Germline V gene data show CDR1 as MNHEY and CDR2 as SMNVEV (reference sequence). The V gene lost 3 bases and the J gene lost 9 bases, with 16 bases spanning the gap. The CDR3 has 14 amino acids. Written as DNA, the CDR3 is TGTGCCAGCAGTTTTGGGGGCGCTCAGTGGACGCAGTATTTT. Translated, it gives CASSFGGAQWTQYF.

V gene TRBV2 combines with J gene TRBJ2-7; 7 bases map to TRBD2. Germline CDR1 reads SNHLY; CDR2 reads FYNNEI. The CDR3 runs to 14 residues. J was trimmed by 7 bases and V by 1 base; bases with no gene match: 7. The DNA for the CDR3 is TGTGCCAGCAGTGAAGTCGGGGGGTCGGAGGAGCAGTACTTC. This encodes CASSEVGGSEEQYF.

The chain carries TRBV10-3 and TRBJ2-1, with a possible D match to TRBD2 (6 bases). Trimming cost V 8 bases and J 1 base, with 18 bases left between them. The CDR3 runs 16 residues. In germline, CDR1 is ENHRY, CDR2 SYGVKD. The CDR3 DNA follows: TGTGCCATCGCGGGGCCTAGCTCCGGTTCCTACAATGAGCAGTTCTTC. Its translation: CAIAGPSSGSYNEQFF.

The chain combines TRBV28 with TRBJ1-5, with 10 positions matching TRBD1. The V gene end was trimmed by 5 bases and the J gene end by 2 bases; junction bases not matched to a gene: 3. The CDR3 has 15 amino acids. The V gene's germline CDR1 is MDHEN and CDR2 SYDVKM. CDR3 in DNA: TGTGCCAGCAGTCCGACAGGGGGCGGCAATCAGCCCCAGCATTTT. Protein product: CASSPTGGGNQPQHF.

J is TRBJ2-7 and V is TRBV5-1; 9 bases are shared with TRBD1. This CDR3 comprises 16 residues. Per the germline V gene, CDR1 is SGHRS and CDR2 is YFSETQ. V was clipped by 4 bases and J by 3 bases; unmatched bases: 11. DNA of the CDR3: TGCGCCAGCAGCCCAGGGACAGGGACTGGTAGCTACGAGCAGTACTTC. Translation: CASSPGTGTGSYEQYF.

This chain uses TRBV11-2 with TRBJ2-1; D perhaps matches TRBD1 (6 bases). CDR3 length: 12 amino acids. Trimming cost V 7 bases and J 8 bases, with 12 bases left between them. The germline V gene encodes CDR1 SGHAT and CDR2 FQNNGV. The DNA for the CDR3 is TGTGCCAGCAACGCACAGGGCTATGAGCAGTTCTTC. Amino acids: CASNAQGYEQFF. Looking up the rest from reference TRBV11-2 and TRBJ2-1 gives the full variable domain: EAGVAQSPRYKIIEKRQSVAFWCNPISGHATLYWYQQILGQGPKLLIQFQNNGVVDDSQLPKDRFSAERLKGVDSTLKIQPAKLEDSAVYLCASNAQGYEQFFGPGTRLTVL.

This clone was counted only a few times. DNA for the CDR3: TGCGCCAGCAGCCAAGAAGTCACTAGTCTATCCTACAATGAGCAGTTCTTC. Translating gives CASSQEVTSLSYNEQFF. The V and J genes are TRBV4-1 and TRBJ2-1, with a tentative D call TRBD2 (5 bases). The length of the CDR3 is 17 residues. V shed 0 bases and J shed 1 base, with 13 bases lying between them. Germline CDR1 reads MGHRA; CDR2 reads YSYEKL.

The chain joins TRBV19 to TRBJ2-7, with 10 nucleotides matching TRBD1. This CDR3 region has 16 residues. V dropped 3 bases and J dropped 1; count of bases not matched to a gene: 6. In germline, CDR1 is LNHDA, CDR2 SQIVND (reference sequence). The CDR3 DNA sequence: TGTGCCAGTAGTATTTCCGGGACAGGGGCGTCCTACGAGCAGTACTTC. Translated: CASSISGTGASYEQYF.

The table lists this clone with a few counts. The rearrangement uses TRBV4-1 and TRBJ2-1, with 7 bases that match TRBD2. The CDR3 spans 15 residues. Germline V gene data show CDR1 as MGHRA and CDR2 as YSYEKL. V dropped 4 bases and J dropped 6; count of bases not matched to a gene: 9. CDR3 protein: CASSPREWVANEQFF. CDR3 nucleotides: TGCGCCAGCAGCCCGCGGGAGTGGGTGGCCAATGAGCAGTTCTTC.

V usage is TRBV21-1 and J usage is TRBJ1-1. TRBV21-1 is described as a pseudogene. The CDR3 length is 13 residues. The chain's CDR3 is CASSSRRGTEAFF. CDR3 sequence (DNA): TGTGCCAGCAGCTCCCGACGGGGCACTGAAGCTTTCTTT.

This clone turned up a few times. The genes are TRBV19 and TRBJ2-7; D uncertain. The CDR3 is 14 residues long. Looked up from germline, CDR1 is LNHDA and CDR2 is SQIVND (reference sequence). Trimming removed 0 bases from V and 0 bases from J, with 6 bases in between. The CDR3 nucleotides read TGTGCCAGTAGTATAGACCCCTCCTCCTACGAGCAGTACTTC. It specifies CASSIDPSSYEQYF.

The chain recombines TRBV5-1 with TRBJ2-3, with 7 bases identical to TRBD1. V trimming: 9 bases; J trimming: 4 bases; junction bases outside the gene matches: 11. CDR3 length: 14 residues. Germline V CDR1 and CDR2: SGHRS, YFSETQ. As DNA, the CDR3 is TGCGCCACCAGACAGGGAGAGGGAGCAGATACGCAGTATTTT. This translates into CATRQGEGADTQYF.

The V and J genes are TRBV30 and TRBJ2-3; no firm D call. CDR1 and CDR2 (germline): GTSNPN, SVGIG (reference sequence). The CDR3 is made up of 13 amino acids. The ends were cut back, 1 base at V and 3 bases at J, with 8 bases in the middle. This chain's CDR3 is CAWSDYPTDTQYF. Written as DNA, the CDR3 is TGTGCCTGGAGTGACTATCCAACAGATACGCAGTATTTT. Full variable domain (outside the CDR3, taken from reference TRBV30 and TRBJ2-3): SQTIHQWPATLVQPVGSPLSLECTVEGTSNPNLYWYRQAAGRGLQLLFYSVGIGQISSEVPQNLSASRPQDRQFILSSKKLLLSDSGFYLCAWSDYPTDTQYFGPGTRLTVL.

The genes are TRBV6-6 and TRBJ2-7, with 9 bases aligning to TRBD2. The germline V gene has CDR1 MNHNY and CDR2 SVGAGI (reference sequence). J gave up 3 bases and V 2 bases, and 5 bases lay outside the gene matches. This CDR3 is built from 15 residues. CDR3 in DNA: TGTGCCAGCAGTTACCTAGCGGGATCCCTCTACGAGCAGTACTTC. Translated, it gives CASSYLAGSLYEQYF.

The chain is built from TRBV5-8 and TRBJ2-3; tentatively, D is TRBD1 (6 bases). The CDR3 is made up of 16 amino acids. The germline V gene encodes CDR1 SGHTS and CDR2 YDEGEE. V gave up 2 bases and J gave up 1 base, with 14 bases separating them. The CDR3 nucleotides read TGTGCCAGCAGCTTAGGGGGACACAGCGGCACAGATACGCAGTATTTT. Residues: CASSLGGHSGTDTQYF.

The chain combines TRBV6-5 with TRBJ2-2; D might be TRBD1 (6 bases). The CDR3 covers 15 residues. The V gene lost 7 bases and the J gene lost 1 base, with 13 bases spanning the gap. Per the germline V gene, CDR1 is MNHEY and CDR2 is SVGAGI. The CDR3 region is CASTTGTLNTGELFF. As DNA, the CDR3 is TGTGCCAGCACCACCGGGACATTGAACACCGGGGAGCTGTTTTTT.

CDR3 nucleotides: TGTGCCAGCAGCGGGACAGGGTGTGGCTACACCTTC. Encoded protein: CASSGTGCGYTF. The rearrangement joins TRBV13 to TRBJ1-2, with 9 nucleotides matching TRBD1. The CDR3 runs to 12 residues. Germline-derived CDR1 and CDR2 are PRHDT and FYEKMQ (reference sequence). V was pared by 5 bases and J by 7 bases, with 2 bases of the junction left unmatched.

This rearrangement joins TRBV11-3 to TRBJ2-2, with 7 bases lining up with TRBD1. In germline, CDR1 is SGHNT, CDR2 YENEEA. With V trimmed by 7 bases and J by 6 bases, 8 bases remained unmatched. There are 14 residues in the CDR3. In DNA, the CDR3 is TGTGCCAGCAAGACAGGGCAGACACCCGGGGAGCTGTTTTTT. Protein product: CASKTGQTPGELFF.

CDR3: CASRSGQGEDTQYF. In DNA, the CDR3 is TGTGCCAGCAGATCCGGACAGGGGGAAGATACGCAGTATTTT. The gene calls are TRBV7-2 and TRBJ2-3; 10 positions agree with TRBD1. Per the germline V gene, CDR1 is SGHTA and CDR2 is FQGNSA. V lost 6 bases and J lost 5; bases outside the gene matches: 5. The CDR3 totals 14 residues.

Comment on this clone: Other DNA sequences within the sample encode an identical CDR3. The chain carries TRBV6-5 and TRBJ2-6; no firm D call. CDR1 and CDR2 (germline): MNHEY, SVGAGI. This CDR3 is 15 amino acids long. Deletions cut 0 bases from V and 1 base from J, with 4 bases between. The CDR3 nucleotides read TGTGCCAGCAGTTACTCCCGGTCTGGGGCCAACGTCCTGACTTTC. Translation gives CASSYSRSGANVLTF.

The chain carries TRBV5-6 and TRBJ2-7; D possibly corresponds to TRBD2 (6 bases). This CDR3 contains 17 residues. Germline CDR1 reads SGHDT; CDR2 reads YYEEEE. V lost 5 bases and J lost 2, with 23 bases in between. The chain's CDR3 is CASRNRWDSQPAYEQYF. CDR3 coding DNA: TGTGCCAGCAGGAATCGGTGGGACTCCCAGCCCGCCTACGAGCAGTACTTC. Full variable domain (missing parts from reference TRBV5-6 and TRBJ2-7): DAGVTQSPTHLIKTRGQQVTLRCSPKSGHDTVSWYQQALGQGPQFIFQYYEEEERQRGNFPDRFSGHQFPNYSSELNVNALLLGDSALYLCASRNRWDSQPAYEQYFGPGTRLTVT.

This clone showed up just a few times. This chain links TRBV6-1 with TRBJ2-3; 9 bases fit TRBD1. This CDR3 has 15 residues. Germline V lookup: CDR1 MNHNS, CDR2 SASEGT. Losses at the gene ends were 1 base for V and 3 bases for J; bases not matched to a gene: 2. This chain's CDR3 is CASSEETGGTDTQYF. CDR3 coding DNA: TGTGCCAGCAGTGAAGAGACAGGGGGGACAGATACGCAGTATTTT.

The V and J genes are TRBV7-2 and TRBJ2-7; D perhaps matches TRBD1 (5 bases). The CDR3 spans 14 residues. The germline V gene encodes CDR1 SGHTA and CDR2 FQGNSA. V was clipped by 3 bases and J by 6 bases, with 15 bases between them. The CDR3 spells CASSFQDTPGEQYF. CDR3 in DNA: TGTGCCAGCAGCTTTCAGGACACCCCTGGCGAGCAGTACTTC.